These 20 T cell receptor beta chains originate from one sample sequenced in a study of shared clonotypes between healthy human individuals. TCRdb's copy holds only in-frame clones and misses some; the assay was immunoSEQ multiplex PCR. The sample includes millions of clones, roughly 91% of them seen just once. Naive-designated CD8 cells lacked CD45RO, were positively enriched for CCR7, and omitted terminally differentiated effector memory CD45RA+ cells. The source material was naive CD8+ T cells from PBMCs. These receptors came from a man between 18 and 35 years old in good health. Some clones in this sample may be carry-over from other donors' samples.

The count of this clone is one. The chain is built from TRBV27 and TRBJ2-6; a possible D gene is TRBD2 (6 bases). V lost 1 base to trimming and J lost 1 base, with 8 bases between them. Germline CDR1 and CDR2: MNHEY and SMNVEV (reference sequence). This CDR3 region has 16 residues. The DNA of the CDR3 is TGTGCCAGCAGTTTATTAGGAGGGTCTGGGGCCAACGTCCTGACTTTC. As protein: CASSLLGGSGANVLTF. The full variable domain, completed using reference TRBV27 and TRBJ2-6, is EAQVTQNPRYLITVTGKKLTVTCSQNMNHEYMSWYRQDPGLGLRQIYYSMNVEVTDKGDVPEGYKVSRKEKRNFPLILESPSPNQTSLYFCASSLLGGSGANVLTFGAGSRLTVL.

The gene calls are TRBV7-2 and TRBJ1-1; tentative D call: TRBD1 (5 bases). Trimming removed 2 bases from V and 1 base from J, with 14 bases in between. The CDR3 covers 16 residues. CDR1 SGHTA and CDR2 FQGNSA come from the germline V gene. The CDR3 DNA sequence: TGTGCCAGCAGCTTACCCCTGTCTGGGGCGAACACTGAAGCTTTCTTT. Translated, it gives CASSLPLSGANTEAFF.

V usage is TRBV7-9 and J usage is TRBJ2-7; D possibly corresponds to TRBD2 (6 bases). The CDR3 has 13 residues. Trimming pared 7 bases from V and 4 bases from J, leaving 14 bases between. The V gene's germline CDR1 is SEHNR and CDR2 FQNEAQ (reference sequence). CDR3 nucleotides: TGTGCCAGCATCGACCAGGCGGGATACGAGCAGTACTTC. Translated, it gives CASIDQAGYEQYF.

The V and J genes are TRBV28 and TRBJ2-1; 10 positions match TRBD2. The CDR3 is 15 residues long. The V gene's germline CDR1 is MDHEN and CDR2 SYDVKM. V dropped 8 bases and J dropped 5; count of bases not matched to a gene: 9. CDR3 nucleotide sequence: TGTGCCAGCCACTCCCGGACTAGCGGACACAATGAGCAGTTCTTC. It codes for CASHSRTSGHNEQFF.

V usage is TRBV19 and J usage is TRBJ2-6; no clear D. In germline, CDR1 is LNHDA, CDR2 SQIVND (reference sequence). The germline V and J ends were trimmed by 3 bases and 4 bases, with 7 bases remaining between them. This CDR3 region has 14 residues. Written as DNA, the CDR3 is TGTGCCAGTAGTATTTCCCTCGGGGCCAACGTCCTGACTTTC. Encoded protein: CASSISLGANVLTF.

This chain joins TRBV9 and TRBJ2-7; D gene uncertain. This CDR3 contains 13 residues. V was pared by 0 bases and J by 6 bases, with 10 bases between. Germline V gene sequence: CDR1 SGDLS, CDR2 YYNGEE. CDR3 nucleotide sequence: TGTGCCAGCAGCGTAGATTTGGGTGCCGAGCAGTACTTC. Translation gives CASSVDLGAEQYF.

The chain is built from TRBV9 and TRBJ2-5; D might be TRBD2 (6 bases). Trimming pared 0 bases from V and 5 bases from J, leaving 14 bases between. CDR3 length: 15 amino acids. Germline V lookup: CDR1 SGDLS, CDR2 YYNGEE. CDR3 coding DNA: TGTGCCAGCAGCGTAGTAGGCAGGGAGGACGAGACCCAGTACTTC. This translates into CASSVVGREDETQYF. Full variable domain (remainder filled in from reference TRBV9 and TRBJ2-5): DSGVTQTPKHLITATGQRVTLRCSPRSGDLSVYWYQQSLDQGLQFLIQYYNGEERAKGNILERFSAQQFPDLHSELNLSSLELGDSALYFCASSVVGREDETQYFGPGTRLLVL.

Only one count was recorded for this clone. The chain is built from TRBV30 and TRBJ1-2, with a weak D call TRBD1 (6 bases). The CDR3 has 13 amino acids. V was clipped by 0 bases and J by 8 bases, with 13 bases between them. Germline V gene lookup returns CDR1 GTSNPN and CDR2 SVGIG (reference sequence). The CDR3 is CAWSVLAGAGYTF. The CDR3 region has the DNA TGTGCCTGGAGTGTACTGGCAGGGGCCGGCTACACCTTC.

The chain couples TRBV29-1 to TRBJ1-4, with D possibly TRBD1 on 6 matching bases. V lost 2 bases, J lost 10 bases, and 14 bases lay in between. The germline V gene has CDR1 SQVTM and CDR2 ANQGSEA. This CDR3 is 13 amino acids long. Here the CDR3 reads CSVEKGELGKLFF. The CDR3 DNA reads TGCAGCGTTGAAAAGGGGGAGTTAGGAAAACTGTTTTTT.

Details on this clone: Other DNA sequences in this specimen translate into the identical CDR3. The rearrangement joins TRBV28 to TRBJ2-2, with D possibly matching TRBD2 (5 bases). The V end lost 3 bases, the J end lost 5 bases, and 7 bases lay between the germline ends. The CDR3 is made up of 13 amino acids. Germline CDR1 MDHEN, CDR2 SYDVKM. Here the CDR3 reads CASSFRGTGELFF. In nucleotides, the CDR3 is TGTGCCAGCAGTTTCCGGGGAACCGGGGAGCTGTTTTTT. Full variable domain (remainder filled in from reference TRBV28 and TRBJ2-2): DVKVTQSSRYLVKRTGEKVFLECVQDMDHENMFWYRQDPGLGLRLIYFSYDVKMKEKGDIPEGYSVSREKKERFSLILESASTNQTSMYLCASSFRGTGELFFGEGSRLTVL.

The chain couples TRBV15 to TRBJ1-1; D is unresolved. Trimming removed 5 bases at V and 5 bases at J, with 18 bases between. In germline, CDR1 is LNHNV, CDR2 YYDKDF (reference sequence). There are 15 residues in the CDR3. The CDR3, as DNA: TGTGCCACCAGCTTCTCGACCGCCTCGGGTACTGAAGCTTTCTTT. Amino acid sequence: CATSFSTASGTEAFF.

The chain joins TRBV28 to TRBJ2-3, with 13 bases identical to TRBD2. The CDR3 loop spans 16 amino acids. Germline assignment: CDR1 MDHEN and CDR2 SYDVKM. J gave up 5 bases and V 6 bases, and 8 bases lay outside the gene matches. CDR3: CASSTGLAGVLDTQYF. CDR3 coding DNA: TGTGCCAGCAGCACAGGACTAGCGGGAGTTTTAGATACGCAGTATTTT.

This clone was counted once. The chain combines TRBV14 with TRBJ2-7; TRBD1 matches at 10 bases. The ends lost 0 bases at V and 2 bases at J; junction bases unmatched: 10. The CDR3 is 18 residues long. CDR1 and CDR2 from the germline V gene are SGHDN and FVKESK. The CDR3 region has the DNA TGTGCCAGCAGCCAAGATTCTCGTCGGACAGGGGGGCCCTACGAGCAGTACTTC. This codes for CASSQDSRRTGGPYEQYF.

The chain is built from TRBV19 and TRBJ2-7; D may be TRBD2 (7 bases). The germline V gene encodes CDR1 LNHDA and CDR2 SQIVND (reference sequence). The CDR3 is made up of 13 amino acids. V lost 3 bases, J lost 6 bases, and 12 bases lay in between. The CDR3 DNA reads as TGTGCCAGTAGTATGGGGGGGCGCATCGAGCAGTACTTC. The encoded protein is CASSMGGRIEQYF.

The chain employs TRBV28 and TRBJ2-5, with D possibly TRBD2 on 5 matching bases. Germline V lookup: CDR1 MDHEN, CDR2 SYDVKM. CDR3 size: 14 residues. Trimming removed 7 bases from V and 5 bases from J, with 17 bases in between. The CDR3: CASTGADHLETQYF. The CDR3 DNA is TGTGCCAGCACTGGAGCGGACCATCTTGAGACCCAGTACTTC.

V gene TRBV27 combines with J gene TRBJ2-7, with 9 bases that match TRBD1. The V gene's germline CDR1 is MNHEY and CDR2 SMNVEV (reference sequence). The V and J ends lost 3 bases and 5 bases, in that order; junction bases with no gene match: 11. There are 16 residues in the CDR3. CDR3 DNA: TGTGCCAGCAGTTTTATAACCGGGACAGGGCCCCACGAGCAGTACTTC. Translation: CASSFITGTGPHEQYF.

This sequence joins TRBV27 and TRBJ1-5; tentative D call: TRBD1 (5 bases). Germline-derived CDR1 and CDR2 are MNHEY and SMNVEV (reference sequence). Trimming stripped 3 bases from V and 6 bases from J, with 9 bases between. The CDR3 has 13 residues. In nucleotides, the CDR3 is TGTGCCAGCAGTTTTGGCAGGGTTCAGCCCCAGCATTTT. It specifies CASSFGRVQPQHF.

CDR3 sequence: CASSTGLSNEQFF. The CDR3 bases are TGTGCCAGTTCGACAGGACTGTCGAATGAGCAGTTCTTC. The chain links TRBV6-5 to TRBJ2-1; perhaps TRBD1 as D (6 bases). The CDR3 is 13 amino acids. The germline CDR1 and CDR2 sequences are MNHEY and SVGAGI. V was cut by 9 bases and J by 7 bases, with 16 bases left in between.

Notes on this clone: Other DNA sequences in this sample translate to the same CDR3. This chain connects TRBV27 to TRBJ2-7, with 7 bases aligning to TRBD1. Per germline, CDR1 MNHEY and CDR2 SMNVEV (reference sequence). V gave up 6 bases and J gave up 2 bases; unmatched junction bases: 4. The CDR3 is 13 amino acids. CDR3 amino acids: CASSQGQTYEQYF. The DNA of the CDR3 is TGTGCCAGCAGCCAGGGACAGACCTACGAGCAGTACTTC.

The chain has TRBV27 and TRBJ2-7; D is ambiguous. Per germline, CDR1 MNHEY and CDR2 SMNVEV (reference sequence). Trimming left V 6 bases short and J 0 bases short, with 12 bases between. The CDR3 spans 14 residues. For the CDR3, the DNA is TGTGCCAGCAGCACCTGGACGTCCTCCTACGAGCAGTACTTC. The encoded protein is CASSTWTSSYEQYF.